This T cell receptor beta chain was obtained from a study of cytomegalovirus exposure and HLA in healthy donors (dated by TCRdb to 2015 to 2018). In the study overall: An earlier analysis of several hundred of the donors reported 276 Gb of sequence data and 95 million to 130 million unique TCR beta sequences obtained from 180 million or so T cells. Approximately 300 gigabases of sequencing data and tens of millions of unique TCR sequences were included in an early release covering several hundred HLA-typed donors. Among the approximately 400 genotyped donors, under 90% belonged to the genetic ancestry cluster associated with self-reported Caucasian donors. The study aimed to test whether signatures of past pathogen exposure could be identified by cataloging public T cell receptors. The study profiled the T cell repertoires of hundreds of subjects by immunosequencing and related them to cytomegalovirus serostatus. In addition to the first cohort of 650 to 750 subjects, a separate validation cohort of 120 different subjects was used. High-throughput TCR immunosequencing, statistical association of individual TCRs with disease status, and machine learning were combined to predict cytomegalovirus infection status. In a later analysis, previously published TCR beta repertoires from 670 or so donors were re-analyzed and high-resolution HLA genotyping was added so that TCR occurrence patterns could be studied. The later analysis used no new phenotypic data to find candidate immune exposures, relying instead on TCR beta sequences and their occurrence across donors. An earlier analysis of a few hundred of the donors applied high-throughput TCR beta sequencing to assess whether each TCR beta V gene segment acted as functional or pseudogenic. Donor age, sex, ethnicity and CMV serostatus were compiled alongside the repertoire data. In a later genetic analysis, genome-wide SNP genotypes for about 55% of the roughly 700 donors were used, and that subset was treated as a discovery cohort. Every repertoire in the discovery cohort had been generated on one and the same sequencing platform. HLA typing included class I and class II loci at four-digit resolution. The number of donors typed differed by locus, with 629-630 for A, B, C, DRB1 and DQB1, around 500 for DQA1, 606 for DPA1, and around 430 for DPB1. Roughly five DR-DQ haplotypes were handled as single units for association and clustering because linkage in the cohort was strong. On average, roughly 240,000 unique TCR beta nucleotide sequences were sequenced per donor among about 400 genotyped donors of the cohort, with around 19% of those sequences being non-productive. Summary of the overall study and its limitations: In both the original and validation cohorts, the classifier was reported to diagnose cytomegalovirus status with high specificity and sensitivity. Specific HLA alleles were associated with around 18,000 TCR beta sequences at a false discovery rate of 0.05 in a later analysis. A later analysis found that most CMV-associated TCR beta chains appeared HLA-restricted, with HLA associations seemingly driven largely by CMV exposure. A later genetic analysis associated a missense DCLRE1C variant with V-gene and J-gene trimming of TCR beta chains, and an independent cohort replicated the association. In vitro tests confirmed that a few of the cytomegalovirus-associated TCR beta chains recognize cytomegalovirus antigens. In a later analysis, HLA-associated TCR beta chains showed more clonal expansion and lower generation probabilities than non-associated chains that were equally common. Roughly uniform sequencing depth across donors was assumed in presence/absence analyses, although this assumption may not hold. Correlated functional status among segregating V segments might be attributable to linkage disequilibrium, but an unknown experimental factor could not be ruled out. Broadly in line with IMGT annotations, most TCR beta V segments showed up in productive rearrangements about 87% or about 30% of the time in an earlier analysis of 587 of the donors. When HLA alleles, especially DR and DQ, strongly co-occurred, TCR associations were difficult to assign to individual alleles. Because counts were too low, roughly 16 rarely observed V segments, including chromosome 9 orphons, were left out of the earlier analysis of over 550 of the donors. A further reported finding was that TCR beta sequences accurately predicted the HLA-A and HLA-B alleles for most subjects in the first cohort. A later genetic analysis reported fewer N-insertions in productive TCRs among donors in an Asian-associated ancestry cluster than the roughly 700-donor mean. This cohort had only TCR beta chains sequenced, and the lack of alpha or paired-chain data limited which features could be detected. HLA typing was unavailable for some donors at each locus, so association tests used only the typed subset. According to a later analysis, TCR association rates differed among HLA loci, with DRB1 alleles showing the most associated TCRs and HLA-C alleles showing the fewest. A total of roughly 160 TCR beta chains were listed by the study as associated with cytomegalovirus. A cluster of highly shared sequence variants was judged likely to represent a technical artifact of the sequencing pipeline. Some IMGT-functional V segments, including TRBV6-2 and TRBV6-3, could not be told apart with the 87-base-pair reads, so those segments were excluded. According to the authors, the approach could potentially be generalized to other disease states and immunological phenotypes. Across donors, most TCR sequences were observed very rarely, whereas some public TCRs were present in many individuals. CMV serostatus was the only immune exposure information available for the cohort. Several of the top co-occurrence clusters appeared to be linked to parvovirus B19, influenza, CMV and Epstein-Barr virus, according to a later analysis.

Library creation used the immunoSEQ multiplex PCR assay. For the multiplex PCR, a mixture combining 60 forward primers for TCR Vbeta segments and 13 reverse primers for TCR Jbeta segments was used. A multiplex PCR assay on genomic DNA amplified the CDR3 region of rearranged TCR beta genes. Amplified TCR beta libraries were sequenced as 87-base-pair reads on the Illumina HiSeq System. The authors processed their data as follows. In a later analysis, approximately 74 million unique TCR beta chains were counted across the approximately 670 repertoires, and around 10 million of these chains were shared by at least two donors. To remove PCR and sequencing errors, raw reads were error-corrected and collapsed into unique sequences using a nearest-neighbor algorithm that merged closely related sequences. CDR3 sequences were aligned to IMGT reference sequences to assign V, D and J gene segments. Each retained sequence needed at least a six-nucleotide match to both a V gene segment and a J gene segment. A rearrangement counted as productive if the CDR3 had no stop codons and remained in frame with V and J, and every other rearrangement counted as non-productive. Following IMGT convention, CDR3 was defined as the stretch from the second conserved V-encoded cysteine up to the conserved J-encoded phenylalanine. The earlier analysis of 450 to 750 of the donors excluded any sequence lacking an unambiguous match to a single V gene segment. In an earlier analysis of some 590 of the donors, V segments were called functional above 56.7% productive rearrangements and were called segregating when the between-donor standard deviation exceeded 5%. A statistical classification framework was built to diagnose cytomegalovirus status from the catalog of TCR beta chain sequences. In a later analysis, TCR nucleotide sequences were compared against IMGT/GENE-DB human TR gene sequences so that V and J genes could be assigned. A later analysis assigned CDR3 sequences and most-parsimonious VDJ recombination scenarios with the TCRdist pipeline. In a later analysis, each TCR beta chain was defined by its CDR3 amino acid sequence together with its V-gene family, and reads lacking a unique V-gene family were excluded. To address suspected cross-contamination and a sequencing artifact, a later analysis removed over 500 highly shared, low-generation-probability nucleotide sequences. For each public chain, a later analysis derived a clonal expansion index from normalized ranks of inferred template counts within each repertoire. A later analysis computed generation probabilities with a VDJ recombination model fitted to out-of-frame rearrangements, and checked the results against IGoR. A later analysis scored TCR-TCR, TCR-HLA and TCR-CMV co-occurrence with hypergeometric tests, applying a repertoire-size bias correction to TCR pairs. In a later analysis, false discovery rates were estimated by permuting HLA or CMV assignments 20 times. In a later analysis, co-occurring TCRs were grouped using DBSCAN, and TCRdist sequence similarity was added for clustering within HLA-allele-positive subsets. For co-occurrence clustering, repertoires with fewer than 30,000 or more than 120,000 public chains were excluded, along with several repertoires with anomalous nucleotide sharing. The clones in this table, taken by TCRdb from immuneACCESS, are in-frame only. Not every clone is retained; where verified, under half of the shortfall comes from an unresolved V gene, and the cause of the rest is unknown. V and J calls and clone size are given by that table; D and trimming were obtained from the DNA. The sample has approximately 140,000 clones on record, about 78% of them singletons. Of the sample, approximately 2.6% falls within the top ten clones.

With respect to this clone: Its antigen remains undetermined. Base qualities are not provided; no much larger clone lies one nucleotide away.

Taken from cysteine to phenylalanine, the CDR3 has 16 residues. Solely the CDR3 DNA is kept, with 48 bases framed from the first base. Here V drops 5 bases and J drops 2 bases, and the junction holds 6 bases not matched to any gene. CDR1 and CDR2, per the germline V gene, are MDHEN and SYDVKM. The cohort consisted of more than 650 healthy bone marrow donors. Cohort members were all nominally healthy when sampled, although unrecorded immune exposures were likely present. CMV serostatus was positive for almost 300 and negative for about half of the roughly 700 cohort members, and was not recorded for this donor. A peripheral blood sample was collected from each donor, and TCR beta sequencing was performed on peripheral blood mononuclear cells. The Qiagen DNeasy Blood Extraction Kit was used to extract genomic DNA from the blood cell samples.

Recombination connected TRBV28 to TRBJ2-3; 11 nucleotides in the junction match TRBD2. This TCR derives from a human donor in good health. Sequencing was carried out using PBMCs. The CDR3 corresponds to CASSLMTSGDTDTQYF. The nucleotide sequence is given as TGTGCCAGCAGTCTAATGACTAGCGGGGACACAGATACGCAGTATTTT.